This T cell receptor (beta chain) was identified during a study of shared clonotypes between healthy human individuals. Overall study findings and caveats: Blood was the only sampled material, and tissue repertoires likely differ.

Each cell subset's genomic DNA was divided evenly among several immunoSEQ plates. Sequencing was performed with immunoSEQ multiplex PCR; in TCRdb, only in-frame clones are kept and a portion is missing. The sample yields about 2.4 million clones, approximately 94% seen once. To note about this clone: The antigen remains undetermined.

The material sequenced was naive CD4+ T cells from PBMCs. Subset given: CD45RA+ positively selected. The origin of this receptor is a man between 18 and 29 years old in good health. Some clones in this sample may be carry-over from other donors' samples.

The CDR3: CASSIDDLGTEAFF. CDR3 nucleotide sequence: TGTGCCAGTAGTATAGATGACTTGGGGACTGAAGCTTTCTTT. The genes are TRBV19 and TRBJ1-1; D not resolved. Trimming took off 0 bases at V and 5 bases at J, with 10 bases between the two ends. Germline assignment: CDR1 LNHDA and CDR2 SQIVND (reference sequence). This CDR3 has 14 amino acids.